The 8 T cell receptor beta chains below were found in one sample sequenced in a study of cytomegalovirus exposure and HLA in healthy donors. PCR amplification relied on 60 Vbeta primers (plus 13 Jbeta primers). Using immunoSEQ multiplex PCR, the repertoire was profiled, and TCRdb retains in-frame clones only, with some absent. The sample totals about 150,000 clones. Material: PBMCs. These receptors all stem from a woman aged 45-65 years in good health and CMV-seronegative.

J is TRBJ1-3 and V is TRBV4-1, with D perhaps TRBD1 (6 bases). The CDR3 is 16 residues long. In germline, CDR1 is MGHRA, CDR2 YSYEKL. Trimming took off 3 bases at V and 4 bases at J, with 16 bases between the two ends. The CDR3 sequence is CASSQGRDNRGNTIYF. Written as DNA, the CDR3 is TGCGCCAGCAGCCAGGGAAGGGACAATCGAGGAAACACCATATATTTT.

The chain combines TRBV28 with TRBJ1-2; D might be TRBD1 (6 bases). This CDR3 is 15 amino acids long. V lost 7 bases to trimming and J lost 7 bases, with 22 bases between them. Germline V gives CDR1 MDHEN, CDR2 SYDVKM. CDR3 nucleotides: TGTGCCAGCACCCCCCCCGGGGGGGCGCCTGGTGGCTACACCTTC. It codes for CASTPPGGAPGGYTF.

Of note for this clone: Other DNA sequences within the sample encode an identical CDR3. The chain recombines TRBV5-1 with TRBJ2-7, with D maybe TRBD2 (5 bases). This CDR3 spans 13 amino acids. Between the trimmed V and J ends, which lost 0 bases and 4 bases, there was a span of 8 bases. The germline gives CDR1 SGHRS, CDR2 YFSETQ. CDR3 protein: CASSLDREYEQYF. Written as DNA, the CDR3 is TGCGCCAGCAGCTTGGACCGGGAATACGAGCAGTACTTC.

This rearrangement joins TRBV6-5 to TRBJ1-2; no reliable D call. With 4 bases removed from V and 2 bases from J, the gap between germline ends came to 17 bases. From germline, CDR1 is MNHEY and CDR2 SVGAGI. The CDR3 consists of 16 residues. The CDR3 reads CASSSGGGRRNYGYTF. The CDR3 bases are TGTGCCAGCAGTTCCGGCGGTGGTAGGAGAAACTATGGCTACACCTTC.

The chain links TRBV15 to TRBJ2-2, with D possibly being TRBD1 (6 bases). Trimming stripped 0 bases from V and 5 bases from J, with 19 bases between. Germline V gene sequence: CDR1 LNHNV, CDR2 YYDKDF (reference sequence). This CDR3 comprises 18 residues. DNA of the CDR3: TGTGCCACCAGCAGAGATCTCCAGGGGCGCCTAAGGACCGGGGAGCTGTTTTTT. Translating gives CATSRDLQGRLRTGELFF. The entire variable domain, with the rest obtained from reference TRBV15 and TRBJ2-2, is as follows: DAMVIQNPRYQVTQFGKPVTLSCSQTLNHNVMYWYQQKSSQAPKLLFHYYDKDFNNEADTPDNFQSRRPNTSFCFLDIRSPGLGDTAMYLCATSRDLQGRLRTGELFFGEGSRLTVL.

V gene TRBV5-1 combines with J gene TRBJ2-5, with TRBD1 matching 9 bases. The J segment lost 1 base and the V segment lost 2 bases, leaving 12 bases of the junction unmatched. CDR1 is SGHRS and CDR2 is YFSETQ in the germline V gene. CDR3 length: 18 residues. CDR3 DNA sequence: TGCGCCAGCAGCTTTAGAACAGGGGGCGCGGGTCCCCAAGAGACCCAGTACTTC. Amino acids: CASSFRTGGAGPQETQYF.

The rearrangement uses TRBV18 and TRBJ2-6; TRBD1 is a possible D gene (5 bases). Germline V gives CDR1 KGHSH, CDR2 LQKENI. Trimming cost V 3 bases and J 0 bases, with 15 bases left between them. The CDR3 has 18 residues. The CDR3 loop reads CASSPVGQGVSGANVLTF. The DNA of the CDR3 is TGTGCCAGCTCACCTGTTGGGCAGGGCGTCTCTGGGGCCAACGTCCTGACTTTC.

This chain links TRBV9 with TRBJ1-2; 7 nucleotides match TRBD1. V lost 2 bases to trimming and J lost 4 bases; unmatched junction nucleotides: 5. Per the germline V gene, CDR1 is SGDLS and CDR2 is YYNGEE. The CDR3 runs 14 residues. CDR3: CASSVTGIPYGYTF. The CDR3 coding sequence is TGTGCCAGCAGCGTGACAGGGATCCCCTATGGCTACACCTTC.